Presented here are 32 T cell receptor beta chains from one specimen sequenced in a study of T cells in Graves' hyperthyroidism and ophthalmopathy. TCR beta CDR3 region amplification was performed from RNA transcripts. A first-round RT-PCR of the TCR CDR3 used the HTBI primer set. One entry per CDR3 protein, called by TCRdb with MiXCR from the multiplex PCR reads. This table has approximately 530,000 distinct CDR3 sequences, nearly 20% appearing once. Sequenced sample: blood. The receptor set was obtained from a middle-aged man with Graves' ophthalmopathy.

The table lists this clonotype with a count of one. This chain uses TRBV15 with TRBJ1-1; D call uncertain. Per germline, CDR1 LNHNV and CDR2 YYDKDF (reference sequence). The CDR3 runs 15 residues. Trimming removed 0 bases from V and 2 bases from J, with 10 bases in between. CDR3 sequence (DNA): TGTGCCACCAGCAGAGATCACTCGGGAAACACTGAAGCTTTCTTT. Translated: CATSRDHSGNTEAFF.

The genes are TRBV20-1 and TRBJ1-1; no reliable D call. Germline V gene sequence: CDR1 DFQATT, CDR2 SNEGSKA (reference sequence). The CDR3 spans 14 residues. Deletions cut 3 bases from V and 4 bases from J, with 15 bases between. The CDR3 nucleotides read TGCAGTGCTAGTGCGGGTGCTACACGCACTGAAGCTTTCTTT. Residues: CSASAGATRTEAFF.

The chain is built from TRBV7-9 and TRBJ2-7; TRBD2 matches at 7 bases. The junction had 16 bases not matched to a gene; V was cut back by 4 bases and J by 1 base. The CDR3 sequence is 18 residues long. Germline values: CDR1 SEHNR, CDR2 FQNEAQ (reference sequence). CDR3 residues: CASSSLGLRVVGSYEQYF. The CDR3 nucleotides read TGTGCCAGCAGCTCATTGGGACTAAGGGTAGTGGGGTCCTACGAGCAGTACTTC.

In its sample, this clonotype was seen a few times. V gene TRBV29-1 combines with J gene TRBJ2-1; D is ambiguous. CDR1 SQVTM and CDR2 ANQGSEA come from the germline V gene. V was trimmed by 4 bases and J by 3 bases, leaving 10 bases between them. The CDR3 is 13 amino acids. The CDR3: CSVVARNYNEQFF. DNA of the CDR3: TGCAGCGTTGTGGCCCGAAACTACAATGAGCAGTTCTTC.

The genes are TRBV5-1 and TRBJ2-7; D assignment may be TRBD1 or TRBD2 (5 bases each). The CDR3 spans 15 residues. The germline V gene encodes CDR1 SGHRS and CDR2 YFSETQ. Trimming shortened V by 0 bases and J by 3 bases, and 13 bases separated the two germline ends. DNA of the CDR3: TGCGCCAGCAGCTTGGGGGACCCGGGCTTCTACGAGCAGTACTTC. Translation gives CASSLGDPGFYEQYF.

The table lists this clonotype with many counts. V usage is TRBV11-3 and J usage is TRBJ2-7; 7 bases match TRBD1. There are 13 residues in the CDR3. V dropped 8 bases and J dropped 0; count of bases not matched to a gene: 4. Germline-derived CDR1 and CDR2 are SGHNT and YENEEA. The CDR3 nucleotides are TGTGCCAGCGGACAGGCACCCTCCTACGAGCAGTACTTC. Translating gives CASGQAPSYEQYF.

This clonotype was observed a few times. As DNA, the CDR3 is TGTGCCAGCAGCCAGGGACTATCGATCACCGGGGAGCTGTTTTTT. This encodes CASSQGLSITGELFF. The chain combines TRBV3-1 with TRBJ2-2, with TRBD2 matching 7 bases. Germline V lookup: CDR1 LGHDT, CDR2 YNNKEL (reference sequence). J gave up 4 bases and V 3 bases, and 5 bases lay outside the gene matches. The CDR3 extends over 15 amino acids.

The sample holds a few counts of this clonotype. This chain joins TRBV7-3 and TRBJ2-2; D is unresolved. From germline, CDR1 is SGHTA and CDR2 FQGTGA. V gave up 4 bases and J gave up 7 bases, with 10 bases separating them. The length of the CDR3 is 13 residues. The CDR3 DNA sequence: TGTGCCAGCAGCTCTGCTCCCGGCGGGGAGCTGTTTTTT. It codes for CASSSAPGGELFF.

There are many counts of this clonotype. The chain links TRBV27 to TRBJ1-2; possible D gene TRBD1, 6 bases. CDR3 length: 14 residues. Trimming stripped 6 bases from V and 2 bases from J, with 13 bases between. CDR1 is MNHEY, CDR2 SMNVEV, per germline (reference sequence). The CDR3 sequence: CASSPLGTNYGYTF. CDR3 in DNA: TGTGCCAGCAGCCCCCTAGGGACAAACTATGGCTACACCTTC.

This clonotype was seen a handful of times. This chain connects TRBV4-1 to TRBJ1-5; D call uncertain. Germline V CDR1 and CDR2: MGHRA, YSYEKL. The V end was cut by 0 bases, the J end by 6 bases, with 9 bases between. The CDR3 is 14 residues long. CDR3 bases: TGCGCCAGCAGCCAAGATGCATGGGGTCAGCCCCAGCATTTT. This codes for CASSQDAWGQPQHF.

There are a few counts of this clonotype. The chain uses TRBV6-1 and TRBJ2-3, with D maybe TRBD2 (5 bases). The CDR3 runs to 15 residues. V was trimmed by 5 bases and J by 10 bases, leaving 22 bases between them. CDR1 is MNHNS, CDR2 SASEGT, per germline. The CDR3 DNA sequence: TGTGCCAGCAGTCCCGAGTCGGGAAGCGTTAGAGCGCAGTATTTT. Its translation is CASSPESGSVRAQYF.

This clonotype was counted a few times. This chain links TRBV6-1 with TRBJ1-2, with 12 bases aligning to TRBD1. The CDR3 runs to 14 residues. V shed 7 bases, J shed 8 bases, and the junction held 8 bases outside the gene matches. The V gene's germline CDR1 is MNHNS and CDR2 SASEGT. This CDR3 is CASTEGQGAYGYTF. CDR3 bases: TGTGCCAGCACCGAGGGACAGGGGGCCTACGGCTACACCTTC.

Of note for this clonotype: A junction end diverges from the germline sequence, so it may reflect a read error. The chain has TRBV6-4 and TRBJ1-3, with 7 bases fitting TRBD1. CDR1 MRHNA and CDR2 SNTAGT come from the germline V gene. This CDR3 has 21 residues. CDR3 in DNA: TGTGCCAGCAGTGACTCAGACGTTCAGGGGGAAACTCCTAGCTCTGGAAGCACCATATATTTT. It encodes CASSDSDVQGETPSSGSTIYF.

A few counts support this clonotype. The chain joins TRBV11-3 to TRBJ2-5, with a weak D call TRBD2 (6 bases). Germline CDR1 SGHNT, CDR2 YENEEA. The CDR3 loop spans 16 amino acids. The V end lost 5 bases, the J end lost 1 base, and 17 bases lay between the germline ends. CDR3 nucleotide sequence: TGTGCCAGCAGCCCAAGTAGGGGACTCCCCCAAGAGACCCAGTACTTC. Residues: CASSPSRGLPQETQYF.

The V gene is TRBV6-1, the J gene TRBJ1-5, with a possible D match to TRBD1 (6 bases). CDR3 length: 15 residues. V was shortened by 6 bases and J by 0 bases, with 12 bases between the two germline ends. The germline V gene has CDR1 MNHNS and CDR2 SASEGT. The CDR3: CASRGDIISNQPQHF. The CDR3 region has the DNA TGTGCCAGCAGGGGGGACATCATTAGCAATCAGCCCCAGCATTTT.

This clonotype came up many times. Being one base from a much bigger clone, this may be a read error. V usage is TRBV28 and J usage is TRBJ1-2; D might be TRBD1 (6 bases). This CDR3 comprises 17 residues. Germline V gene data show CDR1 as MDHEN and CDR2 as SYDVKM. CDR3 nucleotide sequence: TGTGCCAGCAGTTTGGAAGCACGGACAGCATACAACTATGACTACACCTTC. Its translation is CASSLEARTAYNYDYTF.

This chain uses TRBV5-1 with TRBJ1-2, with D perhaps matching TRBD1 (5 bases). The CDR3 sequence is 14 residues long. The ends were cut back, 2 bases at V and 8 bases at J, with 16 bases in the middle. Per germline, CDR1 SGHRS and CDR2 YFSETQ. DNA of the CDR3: TGCGCCAGCAGCTTCCTTGACAGTGTTCGGGGCTACACCTTC. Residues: CASSFLDSVRGYTF.

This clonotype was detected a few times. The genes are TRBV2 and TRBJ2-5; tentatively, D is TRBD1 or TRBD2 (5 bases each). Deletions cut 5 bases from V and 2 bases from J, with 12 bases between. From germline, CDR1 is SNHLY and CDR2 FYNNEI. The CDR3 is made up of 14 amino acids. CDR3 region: CASSLGPWQETQYF. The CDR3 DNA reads TGTGCCAGCAGTTTGGGACCCTGGCAAGAGACCCAGTACTTC.

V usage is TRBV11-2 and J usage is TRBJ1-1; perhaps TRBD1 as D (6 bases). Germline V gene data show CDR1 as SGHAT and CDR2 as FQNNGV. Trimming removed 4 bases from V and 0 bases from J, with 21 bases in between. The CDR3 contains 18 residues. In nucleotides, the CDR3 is TGTGCCAGCAGCTACCGACTAGCGGGGGGCCAAATGAACACTGAAGCTTTCTTT. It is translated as CASSYRLAGGQMNTEAFF.

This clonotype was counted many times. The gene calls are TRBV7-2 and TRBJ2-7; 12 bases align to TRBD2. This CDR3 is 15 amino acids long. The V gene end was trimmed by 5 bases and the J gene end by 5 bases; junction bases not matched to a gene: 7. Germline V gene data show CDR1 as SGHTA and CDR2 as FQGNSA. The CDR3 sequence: CASSRRLAGENEQYF. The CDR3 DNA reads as TGTGCCAGCAGCCGTAGACTAGCGGGAGAAAACGAGCAGTACTTC. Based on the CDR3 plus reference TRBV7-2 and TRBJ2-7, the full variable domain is GAGVSQSPSNKVTEKGKDVELRCDPISGHTALYWYRQSLGQGLEFLIYFQGNSAPDKSGLPSDRFSAERTGGSVSTLTIQRTQQEDSAVYLCASSRRLAGENEQYFGPGTRLTVT.

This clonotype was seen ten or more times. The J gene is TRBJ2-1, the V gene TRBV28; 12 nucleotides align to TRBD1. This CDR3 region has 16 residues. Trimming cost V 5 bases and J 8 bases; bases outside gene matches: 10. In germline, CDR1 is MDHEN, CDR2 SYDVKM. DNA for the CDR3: TGTGCCAGCAGTCCCCGGGACAGGGGGCGTTGGGATGAGCAGTTCTTC. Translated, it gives CASSPRDRGRWDEQFF. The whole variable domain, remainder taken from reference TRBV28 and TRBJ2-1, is DVKVTQSSRYLVKRTGEKVFLECVQDMDHENMFWYRQDPGLGLRLIYFSYDVKMKEKGDIPEGYSVSREKKERFSLILESASTNQTSMYLCASSPRDRGRWDEQFFGPGTRLTVL.

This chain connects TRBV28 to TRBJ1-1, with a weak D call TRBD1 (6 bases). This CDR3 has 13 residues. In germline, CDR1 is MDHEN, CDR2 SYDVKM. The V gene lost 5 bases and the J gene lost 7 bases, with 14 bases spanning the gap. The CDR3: CASSDGGTSEAFF. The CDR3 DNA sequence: TGTGCCAGCAGTGACGGCGGGACAAGTGAAGCTTTCTTT.

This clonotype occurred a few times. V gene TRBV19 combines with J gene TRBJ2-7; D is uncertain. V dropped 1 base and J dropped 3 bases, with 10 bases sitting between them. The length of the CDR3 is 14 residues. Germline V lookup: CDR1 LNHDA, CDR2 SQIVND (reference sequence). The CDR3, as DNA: TGTGCCAGTAGTATAGGACACGGAATCTACGAGCAGTACTTC. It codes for CASSIGHGIYEQYF.

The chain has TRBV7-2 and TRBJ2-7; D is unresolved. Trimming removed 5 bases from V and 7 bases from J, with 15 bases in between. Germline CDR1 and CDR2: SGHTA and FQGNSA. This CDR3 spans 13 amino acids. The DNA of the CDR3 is TGTGCCAGCAGCCCGTCATCCGGGTGGGAGCAGTACTTC. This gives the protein CASSPSSGWEQYF.

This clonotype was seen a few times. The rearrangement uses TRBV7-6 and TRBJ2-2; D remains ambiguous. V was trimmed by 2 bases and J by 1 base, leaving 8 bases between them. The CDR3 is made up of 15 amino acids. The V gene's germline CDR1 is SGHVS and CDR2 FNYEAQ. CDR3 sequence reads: CASSLQTENTGELFF. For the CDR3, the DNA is TGTGCCAGCAGCTTACAGACGGAGAACACCGGGGAGCTGTTTTTT.

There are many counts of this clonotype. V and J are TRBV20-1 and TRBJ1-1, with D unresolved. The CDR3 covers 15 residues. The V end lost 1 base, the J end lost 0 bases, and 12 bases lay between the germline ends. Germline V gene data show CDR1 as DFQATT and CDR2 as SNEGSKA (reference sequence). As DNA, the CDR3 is TGCAGTGCTAGAGCCTTAGATGTGATGAACACTGAAGCTTTCTTT. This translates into CSARALDVMNTEAFF.

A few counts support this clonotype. CDR3 protein: CASSLVSGAGVSLYEQYF. The DNA of the CDR3 is TGTGCCAGCAGCTTAGTATCCGGGGCGGGGGTGTCCCTCTACGAGCAGTACTTC. The chain has TRBV7-2 and TRBJ2-7; TRBD2 agrees at 7 bases. Germline V gene lookup returns CDR1 SGHTA and CDR2 FQGNSA. J was trimmed by 3 bases and V by 1 base; bases with no gene match: 15. This CDR3 contains 18 residues.

The DNA for the CDR3 is TGCGCCAGCAGCTTTGAGGGGACAGCGAGTGAAGCTTTCTTT. Encoded protein: CASSFEGTASEAFF. The J gene is TRBJ1-1, the V gene TRBV5-1; 7 bases align to TRBD1. V lost 2 bases, J lost 7 bases, and 8 bases stayed unmatched. Germline V gene data show CDR1 as SGHRS and CDR2 as YFSETQ. CDR3 length equals 14 residues.

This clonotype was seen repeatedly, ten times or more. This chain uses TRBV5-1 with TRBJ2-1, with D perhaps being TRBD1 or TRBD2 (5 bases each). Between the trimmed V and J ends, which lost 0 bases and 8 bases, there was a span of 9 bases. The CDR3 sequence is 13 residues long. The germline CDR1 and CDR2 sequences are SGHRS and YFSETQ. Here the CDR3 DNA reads TGCGCCAGCAGCTTGGGAGGGGTCGATGAGCAGTTCTTC. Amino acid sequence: CASSLGGVDEQFF.

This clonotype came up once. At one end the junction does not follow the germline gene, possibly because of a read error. CDR3 sequence (DNA): TGCGCCAGCGGTGAGGGACATCATGAGCAGTTCTTC. Translated: CASGEGHHEQFF. V gene TRBV10-2 combines with J gene TRBJ2-1; TRBD1 is a possible D gene (6 bases). Germline CDR1 WSHSY, CDR2 SAAADI. The CDR3 runs to 12 residues.

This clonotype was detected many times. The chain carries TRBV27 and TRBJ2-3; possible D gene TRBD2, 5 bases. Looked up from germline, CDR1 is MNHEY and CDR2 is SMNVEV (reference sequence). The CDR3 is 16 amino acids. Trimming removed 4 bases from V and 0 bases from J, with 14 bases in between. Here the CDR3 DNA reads TGTGCCAGCAGTTGGAGCCGGGGAAAGAGCACAGATACGCAGTATTTT. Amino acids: CASSWSRGKSTDTQYF.

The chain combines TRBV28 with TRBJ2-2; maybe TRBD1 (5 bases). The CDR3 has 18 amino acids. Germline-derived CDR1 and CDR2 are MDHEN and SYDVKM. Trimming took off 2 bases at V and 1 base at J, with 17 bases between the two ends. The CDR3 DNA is TGTGCCAGCAGTTTAGTTTTTTCGGCAGGGAAGAACACCGGGGAGCTGTTTTTT. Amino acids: CASSLVFSAGKNTGELFF.